This T cell receptor (beta chain) appears in the sequencing data of a study of T cell responses to AZD1222 COVID-19 vaccine. The germline gives CDR1 LNHDA, CDR2 SQIVND (reference sequence). The CDR3 spans 13 residues. V was shortened by 3 bases and J by 8 bases, with 13 bases between the two germline ends. The assay was immunoSEQ multiplex PCR, and TCRdb's table has in-frame clones only and misses some. Of fewer than 200,000 clones in the sample, around 92% were seen once. J is TRBJ1-1 and V is TRBV19; D ambiguous. The TCR comes from an adult in good health. Sequencing was performed on peripheral blood, taken on day 0 of AZD1222 vaccination. This chain's CDR3 is CASSIRIREEAFF. The CDR3 nucleotides read TGTGCCAGTAGTATCCGGATAAGGGAGGAAGCTTTCTTT.